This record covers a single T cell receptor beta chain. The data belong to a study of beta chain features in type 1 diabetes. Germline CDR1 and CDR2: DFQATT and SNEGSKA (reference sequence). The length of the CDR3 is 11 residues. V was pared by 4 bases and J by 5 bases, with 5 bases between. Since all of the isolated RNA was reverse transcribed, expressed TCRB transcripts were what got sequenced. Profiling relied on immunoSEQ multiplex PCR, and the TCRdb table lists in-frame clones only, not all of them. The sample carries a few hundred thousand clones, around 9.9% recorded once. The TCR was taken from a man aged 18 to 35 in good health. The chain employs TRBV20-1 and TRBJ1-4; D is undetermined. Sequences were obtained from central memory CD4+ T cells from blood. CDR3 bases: TGCAGTGCTAACAGAAATGAAAAACTGTTTTTT. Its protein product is CSANRNEKLFF.